Each of the 30 T cell receptor beta chains below was sequenced from the same sample in a study of shared clonotypes between healthy human individuals. Data came from immunoSEQ multiplex PCR; TCRdb stores just in-frame clones and leaves some out. The table has about 1.1 million clones, around 78% seen once. Sample: memory CD4+ T cells from PBMCs. Subset given: CD45RA-negative fraction. All receptors derive from a man between 18 and 29 years old in good health. Some clones in this sample may be carry-over from other donors' samples.

The gene calls are TRBV28 and TRBJ2-1; perhaps TRBD2 as D (6 bases). Germline lookup yields CDR1 MDHEN and CDR2 SYDVKM. The ends were cut back, 3 bases at V and 9 bases at J, with 18 bases in the middle. This CDR3 is built from 15 residues. CDR3 nucleotide sequence: TGTGCCAGCAGTTTTTGGGGGAGGCGGGGTGGTGAGCAGTTCTTC. This encodes CASSFWGRRGGEQFF.

The chain has TRBV27 and TRBJ1-2, with D possibly being TRBD1 (5 bases). V was trimmed by 0 bases and J by 5 bases, leaving 13 bases between them. The germline gives CDR1 MNHEY, CDR2 SMNVEV (reference sequence). The CDR3 covers 15 residues. The CDR3, as DNA: TGTGCCAGCAGTTTATCGGGGCAGCCCCTTTATGGCTACACCTTC. Its protein is CASSLSGQPLYGYTF.

There are a few counts of this clone. V usage is TRBV9 and J usage is TRBJ2-3; D is ambiguous. The length of the CDR3 is 15 residues. The V end was cut by 0 bases, the J end by 1 base, with 9 bases between. Germline V CDR1 and CDR2: SGDLS, YYNGEE. The CDR3 DNA reads as TGTGCCAGCAGCGTAGGGGCTAGAGGCACAGATACGCAGTATTTT. It specifies CASSVGARGTDTQYF. Looking up the rest from reference TRBV9 and TRBJ2-3 gives the full variable domain: DSGVTQTPKHLITATGQRVTLRCSPRSGDLSVYWYQQSLDQGLQFLIQYYNGEERAKGNILERFSAQQFPDLHSELNLSSLELGDSALYFCASSVGARGTDTQYFGPGTRLTVL.

The CDR3 DNA reads as TGTGCCAGCAGTTTGCTGGGCCCCGAGGCCCTGTACACTGAAGCTTTCTTT. Translating gives CASSLLGPEALYTEAFF. The gene calls are TRBV28 and TRBJ1-1, with no clear D. The CDR3 contains 17 residues. V was trimmed by 3 bases and J by 3 bases, leaving 20 bases between them. From germline, CDR1 is MDHEN and CDR2 SYDVKM.

The rearrangement joins TRBV6-1 to TRBJ1-2; D possibly corresponds to TRBD1 (5 bases). Trimming pared 10 bases from V and 0 bases from J, leaving 15 bases between. Per the germline V gene, CDR1 is MNHNS and CDR2 is SASEGT. There are 14 residues in the CDR3. As DNA, the CDR3 is TGTGCCACTCGAGACAGCCTCGCTAACTATGGCTACACCTTC. This codes for CATRDSLANYGYTF.

This clone has just a few counts. Here the CDR3 reads CASHHTGVGTEAFF. CDR3 DNA: TGTGCCAGCCACCACACAGGGGTAGGGACTGAAGCTTTCTTT. This chain uses TRBV6-1 with TRBJ1-1, with 7 bases aligning to TRBD1. The CDR3 contains 14 residues. Germline CDR1 MNHNS, CDR2 SASEGT. V lost 8 bases and J lost 5; bases outside the gene matches: 11.

This rearrangement joins TRBV27 to TRBJ1-5; D is uncertain. This CDR3 is built from 12 residues. Germline assignment: CDR1 MNHEY and CDR2 SMNVEV (reference sequence). The V end was cut by 4 bases, the J end by 4 bases, with 5 bases between. The CDR3 bases are TGTGCCAGCAGTTCTACTAATCAGCCCCAGCATTTT. Translated, it gives CASSSTNQPQHF.

This chain joins TRBV5-4 and TRBJ1-3; D remains unclear. CDR1 and CDR2 from the germline V gene are SGHNT and YYREEE (reference sequence). The CDR3 is 17 amino acids. Trimming left V 0 bases short and J 2 bases short, with 15 bases between. CDR3 DNA: TGTGCCAGCAGCTTGGAGTTGGGAGGACCCACTGGAAACACCATATATTTT. Translating it yields CASSLELGGPTGNTIYF.

The chain combines TRBV6-5 with TRBJ2-7, with 7 bases that match TRBD1. Germline CDR1 reads MNHEY; CDR2 reads SVGAGI. V was pared by 7 bases and J by 2 bases, with 8 bases of the junction left unmatched. This CDR3 is 14 amino acids long. CDR3 loop: CASTRPGQTYEQYF. The CDR3 DNA follows: TGTGCCAGCACCCGACCGGGACAGACCTACGAGCAGTACTTC.

A note on this clone: Additional DNA sequences in this sample encode the identical CDR3. This chain links TRBV2 with TRBJ2-1; D is uncertain. Germline V gives CDR1 SNHLY, CDR2 FYNNEI. The CDR3 has 11 amino acids. The V gene lost 6 bases and the J gene lost 4 bases, with 4 bases spanning the gap. In DNA, the CDR3 is TGTGCCAGCAGGCTTTACAATGAGCAGTTCTTC. It specifies CASRLYNEQFF.

J is TRBJ1-2 and V is TRBV7-3; tentative D call: TRBD1 (5 bases). This CDR3 comprises 13 residues. Germline V gene lookup returns CDR1 SGHTA and CDR2 FQGTGA. With 1 base removed from V and 3 bases from J, the gap between germline ends came to 6 bases. The DNA for the CDR3 is TGTGCCAGCAGCTTAAGAGGGGACTATGGCTACACCTTC. Translated, it gives CASSLRGDYGYTF.

The chain is built from TRBV28 and TRBJ1-3; the D gene is possibly TRBD1 (5 bases). Germline V gene data show CDR1 as MDHEN and CDR2 as SYDVKM. The CDR3 is 16 amino acids. The V end was cut by 5 bases, the J end by 2 bases, with 16 bases between. The CDR3 protein is CASSAGGRSTGNTIYF. DNA of the CDR3: TGTGCCAGCAGTGCGGGGGGGAGGAGCACTGGAAACACCATATATTTT.

The CDR3 DNA reads TGTGCCAGCAGTTTCTTTTCTGGCCCCGGGGAGCTGTTTTTT. This codes for CASSFFSGPGELFF. This chain joins TRBV27 and TRBJ2-2; no definite D call. Germline CDR1 reads MNHEY; CDR2 reads SMNVEV (reference sequence). CDR3 length equals 14 residues. V lost 3 bases and J 6 bases, leaving 11 bases between the germline ends.

This sequence joins TRBV6-4 and TRBJ1-2; 9 nucleotides line up with TRBD1. The germline gives CDR1 MRHNA, CDR2 SNTAGT. The CDR3 covers 12 residues. V lost 7 bases and J lost 9; bases outside the gene matches: 6. DNA for the CDR3: TGTGCCAGCAATACAGGGGGCAGGAGCTACACCTTC. Translated, it gives CASNTGGRSYTF.

This chain uses TRBV5-1 with TRBJ2-6; D may be TRBD1 (6 bases). Trimming removed 7 bases from V and 0 bases from J, with 11 bases in between. Germline-derived CDR1 and CDR2 are SGHRS and YFSETQ. The CDR3 runs to 15 residues. The CDR3 sequence is CASRQDSSGANVLTF. CDR3 nucleotide sequence: TGCGCCAGCCGCCAGGACAGCTCTGGGGCCAACGTCCTGACTTTC.

This clone was counted a single time. This chain links TRBV6-5 with TRBJ1-2; D is perhaps TRBD1 (6 bases). CDR1 and CDR2 (germline): MNHEY, SVGAGI. V lost 9 bases and J 4 bases, leaving 18 bases between the germline ends. This CDR3 is built from 14 residues. Written as DNA, the CDR3 is TGTGCCAGTGGGGCAGGGGCGACTCTCTATGGCTACACCTTC. Encoded protein: CASGAGATLYGYTF.

The rearrangement joins TRBV18 to TRBJ2-1; TRBD2 matches at 11 bases. The CDR3 has 16 residues. The V gene end was trimmed by 5 bases and the J gene end by 2 bases; junction bases not matched to a gene: 5. Germline V gives CDR1 KGHSH, CDR2 LQKENI. The CDR3 protein is CASSARLAGTYNEQFF. The CDR3 DNA reads TGTGCCAGCTCAGCCCGACTAGCGGGAACCTACAATGAGCAGTTCTTC. Based on the CDR3 plus reference TRBV18 and TRBJ2-1, the full variable domain is NAGVMQNPRHLVRRRGQEARLRCSPMKGHSHVYWYRQLPEEGLKFMVYLQKENIIDESGMPKERFSAEFPKEGPSILRIQQVVRGDSAAYFCASSARLAGTYNEQFFGPGTRLTVL.

The V gene is TRBV5-1, the J gene TRBJ2-4; 11 bases are shared with TRBD1. The germline gives CDR1 SGHRS, CDR2 YFSETQ. There are 16 residues in the CDR3. V lost 4 bases, J lost 5 bases, and 8 bases stayed unmatched. DNA of the CDR3: TGCGCCAGCAGCGTGGGACAGGGGGGAAGACAAAACATTCAGTACTTC. Residues: CASSVGQGGRQNIQYF.

V usage is TRBV7-9 and J usage is TRBJ1-5; D possibly corresponds to TRBD1 (5 bases). This CDR3 contains 13 residues. Trimming took 1 base from V and 9 from J, leaving 10 bases between them. CDR1 is SEHNR, CDR2 FQNEAQ, per germline (reference sequence). CDR3 DNA sequence: TGTGCCAGCAGCTTAGTGGGGACGGGGCCCCAGCATTTT. Its translation is CASSLVGTGPQHF.

The V gene is TRBV7-2, the J gene TRBJ1-2; D gene uncertain. CDR1 is SGHTA and CDR2 is FQGNSA in the germline V gene. Trimming removed 2 bases from V and 5 bases from J, with 9 bases in between. This CDR3 has 13 residues. The CDR3 reads CASSLYLGYGYTF. In DNA form, the CDR3 reads TGTGCCAGCAGCTTATACCTTGGATATGGCTACACCTTC.

The chain couples TRBV7-2 to TRBJ1-2; D is possibly TRBD1 (5 bases). Germline CDR1 is SGHTA and CDR2 is FQGNSA. This CDR3 contains 13 residues. Trimming left V 1 base short and J 8 bases short, with 11 bases between. The CDR3 DNA follows: TGTGCCAGCAGCTTAGTATGGGGGGAGGGCTACACCTTC. Amino acids: CASSLVWGEGYTF.

The chain joins TRBV28 to TRBJ2-7, with 9 nucleotides matching TRBD2. Germline lookup yields CDR1 MDHEN and CDR2 SYDVKM. The CDR3 totals 14 residues. V shed 7 bases and J 5 bases; nucleotides not matched to a gene: 9. The DNA of the CDR3 is TGTGCCAGCACTCCGTCGCTAGCGGGAAACGAGCAGTACTTC. Amino acids: CASTPSLAGNEQYF.

This chain connects TRBV30 to TRBJ2-1; D may match TRBD1 or TRBD2 (6 bases each). Trimming stripped 5 bases from V and 8 bases from J, with 19 bases between. This CDR3 is built from 14 residues. Germline V gene lookup returns CDR1 GTSNPN and CDR2 SVGIG (reference sequence). CDR3 sequence reads: CAWQGGQVNDEQFF. The CDR3 nucleotides read TGTGCCTGGCAAGGGGGGCAGGTTAACGATGAGCAGTTCTTC. Drawing the rest from reference TRBV30 and TRBJ2-1, the complete variable domain is SQTIHQWPATLVQPVGSPLSLECTVEGTSNPNLYWYRQAAGRGLQLLFYSVGIGQISSEVPQNLSASRPQDRQFILSSKKLLLSDSGFYLCAWQGGQVNDEQFFGPGTRLTVL.

The rearrangement links TRBV7-9 to TRBJ2-1; TRBD2 aligns across 9 bases. This CDR3 contains 18 residues. V lost 5 bases to trimming and J lost 4 bases; unmatched junction nucleotides: 15. CDR1 is SEHNR and CDR2 is FQNEAQ in the germline V gene (reference sequence). The DNA for the CDR3 is TGTGCCAGCAGCCGGAGGGGACAAGCGGGAGGTTTGTACAATGAGCAGTTCTTC. It yields the protein CASSRRGQAGGLYNEQFF.

The chain combines TRBV6-1 with TRBJ2-7; 9 nucleotides match TRBD1. Germline V lookup: CDR1 MNHNS, CDR2 SASEGT. The CDR3 is made up of 13 amino acids. J gave up 6 bases and V 5 bases, and 5 bases lay outside the gene matches. The CDR3 loop reads CASSIRTGVEQYF. DNA for the CDR3: TGTGCCAGCAGTATTCGGACAGGGGTCGAGCAGTACTTC.

The chain employs TRBV5-6 and TRBJ2-7; D remains unclear. This CDR3 has 13 residues. Trimming removed 4 bases at V and 3 bases at J, with 11 bases between. Germline CDR1 and CDR2: SGHDT and YYEEEE. In DNA form, the CDR3 reads TGTGCCAGCAGCCCCGGGCCCTTCTACGAGCAGTACTTC. As protein: CASSPGPFYEQYF.

Remarks on this clone: The sample has other DNA sequences that encode this CDR3 too. The chain is built from TRBV2 and TRBJ2-7; TRBD2 aligns across 9 bases. This CDR3 has 13 residues. V was pared by 8 bases and J by 2 bases, with 4 bases of the junction left unmatched. Germline CDR1 and CDR2: SNHLY and FYNNEI. The CDR3 region has the DNA TGTGCCAGCCGTCTAGCGGGACCCTACGAGCAGTACTTC. Protein product: CASRLAGPYEQYF.

The chain is built from TRBV5-1 and TRBJ1-2; no clear D. V was cut by 0 bases and J by 7 bases, with 13 bases left in between. The CDR3 runs to 14 residues. Germline V gene lookup returns CDR1 SGHRS and CDR2 YFSETQ. The CDR3 spells CASSLAWGGSGYTF. Here the CDR3 DNA reads TGCGCCAGCAGCTTGGCGTGGGGTGGTAGTGGCTACACCTTC.

The V gene is TRBV6-6, the J gene TRBJ1-1; 7 nucleotides match TRBD1. This CDR3 is 14 amino acids long. The germline CDR1 and CDR2 sequences are MNHNY and SVGAGI (reference sequence). J gave up 6 bases and V 2 bases, and 6 bases lay outside the gene matches. The CDR3 DNA follows: TGTGCCAGCAGTTACCCTCAAACAGGGGCTGAAGCTTTCTTT. The encoded protein is CASSYPQTGAEAFF.

CDR3 coding DNA: TGCGCCAGCAGCTTTAGCGACGGCGCCTCGAGTGAAAAACTGTTTTTT. Encoded protein: CASSFSDGASSEKLFF. This chain links TRBV5-1 with TRBJ1-4, with no clear D. There are 16 residues in the CDR3. In germline, CDR1 is SGHRS, CDR2 YFSETQ. V gave up 2 bases and J gave up 7 bases, with 18 bases separating them.